The rows below give T cell receptor beta chains drawn from one sample of a study of blood T cell repertoires in COVID-19. Profiled with immunoSEQ multiplex PCR; TCRdb holds only in-frame clones, not every one. The sample lists about 180,000 clones; 82% were seen once. Sequenced material: peripheral blood. Receptors originate from a woman between 70 and 85 years old with acute or convalescent COVID-19. The CDR3 runs from the conserved cysteine through the conserved F or W. Each record gives: D gene, clone size, V gene, J gene, CDR3 protein, CDR3 DNA. The D gene is left open where the match is weak. Rows may omit the clone size; those that give it use once, few, many or a size class.

d_call: -; clone_size: -; v_call: TRBV14; j_call: TRBJ2-1; cdr3_aa: CASSRARSYNEQFF; cdr3_nt: TGTGCCAGCAGCCGCGCTAGGTCTTACAATGAGCAGTTCTTC
d_call: TRBD1; clone_size: -; v_call: TRBV3-1/TRBV3-2; j_call: TRBJ1-2; cdr3_aa: CASSQNQGAGGYTF; cdr3_nt: TGTGCCAGCAGCCAAAACCAGGGGGCCGGGGGCTACACCTTC
d_call: -; clone_size: -; v_call: TRBV27; j_call: TRBJ2-7; cdr3_aa: CASSLSGQNSYEQYF; cdr3_nt: TGTGCCAGCAGTTTATCGGGACAAAACTCCTACGAGCAGTACTTC
d_call: -; clone_size: once; v_call: TRBV6-2/TRBV6-3; j_call: TRBJ1-1; cdr3_aa: CASSPLRVTMNTEAFF; cdr3_nt: TGTGCCAGCAGCCCGTTGAGGGTTACTATGAACACTGAAGCTTTCTTT
d_call: -; clone_size: -; v_call: TRBV14; j_call: TRBJ1-1; cdr3_aa: CASSQLQGNTEAFF; cdr3_nt: TGTGCCAGCAGCCAGTTACAGGGGAACACTGAAGCTTTCTTT
d_call: -; clone_size: -; v_call: TRBV12-3/TRBV12-4; j_call: TRBJ1-2; cdr3_aa: CASSPTYYGYTF; cdr3_nt: TGTGCCAGCAGTCCCACATACTATGGCTACACCTTC
d_call: TRBD1; clone_size: -; v_call: TRBV27; j_call: TRBJ1-5; cdr3_aa: CASNTDRGNQPQHF; cdr3_nt: TGTGCCAGCAATACGGACAGGGGCAATCAGCCCCAGCATTTT
d_call: -; clone_size: -; v_call: TRBV6-1; j_call: TRBJ1-1; cdr3_aa: CASSEWSREASTEAFF; cdr3_nt: TGTGCCAGCAGTGAATGGTCCAGGGAAGCAAGTACTGAAGCTTTCTTT
d_call: -; clone_size: -; v_call: TRBV7-2; j_call: TRBJ2-6; cdr3_aa: CASSPPVSGANVLTF; cdr3_nt: TGTGCCAGCAGCCCCCCCGTGTCTGGGGCCAACGTCCTGACTTTC
d_call: -; clone_size: -; v_call: TRBV4-1; j_call: TRBJ1-1; cdr3_aa: CASSQDPGYTHTEAFF; cdr3_nt: TGCGCCAGCAGCCAAGATCCGGGGTATACCCACACTGAAGCTTTCTTT
d_call: -; clone_size: -; v_call: TRBV5-4; j_call: TRBJ1-2; cdr3_aa: CASSPDSNYGYTF; cdr3_nt: TGTGCCAGCAGCCCGGACAGCAACTATGGCTACACCTTC
d_call: TRBD2; clone_size: -; v_call: TRBV4-2; j_call: TRBJ2-3; cdr3_aa: CASSQEGLAGGISDTQYF; cdr3_nt: TGTGCCAGCAGCCAAGAAGGACTAGCGGGGGGCATTTCAGATACGCAGTATTTT
d_call: TRBD1; clone_size: -; v_call: TRBV28; j_call: TRBJ1-1; cdr3_aa: CASRKGGPGNTEAFF; cdr3_nt: TGTGCCAGCCGAAAAGGGGGCCCAGGGAACACTGAAGCTTTCTTT
d_call: TRBD1; clone_size: few; v_call: TRBV15; j_call: TRBJ1-1; cdr3_aa: CATSRDQGQTERNRAFF; cdr3_nt: TGTGCCACCAGCAGAGATCAGGGACAGACTGAAAGGAATAGGGCTTTCTTT
d_call: TRBD2; clone_size: -; v_call: TRBV5-4; j_call: TRBJ2-7; cdr3_aa: CASSSLAGLSYEQYF; cdr3_nt: TGTGCCAGCAGCTCGCTAGCGGGATTGTCCTACGAGCAGTACTTC
d_call: -; clone_size: -; v_call: TRBV2; j_call: TRBJ1-2; cdr3_aa: CASRVVEGHGYTF; cdr3_nt: TGTGCCAGCAGGGTTGTAGAGGGACACGGCTACACCTTC
d_call: TRBD2; clone_size: -; v_call: TRBV6-2/TRBV6-3; j_call: TRBJ2-1; cdr3_aa: CASSLAGGRREQFF; cdr3_nt: TGTGCCAGCAGTCTAGCGGGAGGGCGAAGGGAGCAGTTCTTC
d_call: -; clone_size: few; v_call: TRBV4-3; j_call: TRBJ2-5; cdr3_aa: CASSPTERPQETQYF; cdr3_nt: TGCGCCAGCAGCCCAACGGAGCGGCCCCAAGAGACCCAGTACTTC
d_call: TRBD1; clone_size: once; v_call: TRBV7-8; j_call: TRBJ1-1; cdr3_aa: CASSLEFGQGAEAFF; cdr3_nt: TGTGCCAGCAGCTTAGAGTTCGGACAGGGGGCTGAAGCTTTCTTT
d_call: -; clone_size: -; v_call: TRBV5-4; j_call: TRBJ1-1; cdr3_aa: CASSLGGMNTEAFF; cdr3_nt: TGTGCCAGCAGCTTAGGGGGTATGAACACTGAAGCTTTCTTT
d_call: TRBD1; clone_size: once; v_call: TRBV5-1; j_call: TRBJ2-7; cdr3_aa: CASSLPTGVPDEQYF; cdr3_nt: TGCGCCAGCAGCTTGCCCACAGGGGTCCCCGACGAGCAGTACTTC
d_call: TRBD2; clone_size: -; v_call: TRBV19; j_call: TRBJ2-3; cdr3_aa: CASSSLAGEPSSTDTQYF; cdr3_nt: TGTGCCAGTAGTTCCTTAGCGGGAGAACCCTCTAGCACAGATACGCAGTATTTT
d_call: -; clone_size: -; v_call: TRBV5-4; j_call: TRBJ1-1; cdr3_aa: CASSLTVDTEAFF; cdr3_nt: TGTGCCAGCAGCTTAACAGTAGACACTGAAGCTTTCTTT
d_call: -; clone_size: -; v_call: TRBV15; j_call: TRBJ1-2; cdr3_aa: CATSRDQAGLNYGYTF; cdr3_nt: TGTGCCACCAGCAGAGATCAGGCAGGGTTAAACTATGGCTACACCTTC
d_call: TRBD2; clone_size: -; v_call: TRBV5-6; j_call: TRBJ2-7; cdr3_aa: CASSLGLADNEQYF; cdr3_nt: TGTGCCAGCAGCTTGGGACTAGCTGACAACGAGCAGTACTTC
d_call: TRBD2; clone_size: -; v_call: TRBV28; j_call: TRBJ2-1; cdr3_aa: CASSPLEWEGHNEQFF; cdr3_nt: TGTGCCAGCAGTCCCCTAGAATGGGAGGGACACAATGAGCAGTTCTTC
d_call: TRBD1; clone_size: once; v_call: TRBV19; j_call: TRBJ1-5; cdr3_aa: CASSIGDRPSINQPQHF; cdr3_nt: TGTGCCAGTAGTATTGGGGACAGGCCCTCAATCAATCAGCCCCAGCATTTT
d_call: -; clone_size: -; v_call: TRBV11-2; j_call: TRBJ2-7; cdr3_aa: CASSLERVTYEQYF; cdr3_nt: TGTGCCAGCAGCTTAGAACGGGTAACCTACGAGCAGTACTTC
d_call: -; clone_size: -; v_call: TRBV30; j_call: TRBJ1-2; cdr3_aa: CAWIAKGDNNYGYTF; cdr3_nt: TGTGCCTGGATAGCTAAGGGGGACAATAACTATGGCTACACCTTC
d_call: -; clone_size: -; v_call: TRBV6-2/TRBV6-3; j_call: TRBJ1-2; cdr3_aa: CASSYDTNYGYTF; cdr3_nt: TGTGCCAGCAGTTACGACACTAACTATGGCTACACCTTC
d_call: -; clone_size: -; v_call: TRBV7-8; j_call: TRBJ2-3; cdr3_aa: CASSLGLRTDTQYF; cdr3_nt: TGTGCCAGCAGCCTAGGACTGCGCACAGATACGCAGTATTTT
d_call: -; clone_size: -; v_call: TRBV21-1; j_call: TRBJ1-3; cdr3_aa: CASSKARQGEVSGNTIYF; cdr3_nt: TGTGCCAGCAGCAAAGCGCGGCAGGGGGAAGTCTCTGGAAACACCATATATTTT
d_call: -; clone_size: -; v_call: TRBV11-2; j_call: TRBJ1-1; cdr3_aa: CASVYLIAGVEAFF; cdr3_nt: TGTGCCAGCGTTTATCTTATAGCGGGGGTTGAAGCTTTCTTT
d_call: -; clone_size: -; v_call: TRBV2; j_call: TRBJ1-1; cdr3_aa: CASRYTAYITDPGESMNTEAFF; cdr3_nt: TGTGCCAGCAGATACACCGCCTATATTACAGACCCCGGTGAATCCATGAACACTGAAGCTTTCTTT
d_call: -; clone_size: once; v_call: TRBV6-6; j_call: TRBJ1-5; cdr3_aa: CASSPPGGPSVQPQHF; cdr3_nt: TGTGCCAGCAGTCCGCCGGGGGGCCCGTCGGTGCAGCCCCAGCATTTT
d_call: -; clone_size: -; v_call: TRBV5-6; j_call: TRBJ1-1; cdr3_aa: CASSRSGIEAFF; cdr3_nt: TGTGCCAGCAGCAGATCCGGGATTGAAGCTTTCTTT
d_call: TRBD1; clone_size: -; v_call: TRBV19; j_call: TRBJ1-4; cdr3_aa: CASSASRDRDSEKLFF; cdr3_nt: TGTGCCAGTAGTGCTTCCCGGGACAGGGATTCCGAAAAACTGTTTTTT
d_call: TRBD1; clone_size: -; v_call: TRBV29-1; j_call: TRBJ2-1; cdr3_aa: CSLPGPGQGNYNEQFF; cdr3_nt: TGCAGCCTCCCCGGACCGGGACAGGGGAACTACAATGAGCAGTTCTTC
d_call: -; clone_size: -; v_call: TRBV4-3; j_call: TRBJ2-2; cdr3_aa: CASSQETMRGTGELFF; cdr3_nt: TGCGCCAGCAGCCAAGAGACGATGAGAGGGACCGGGGAGCTGTTTTTT
d_call: -; clone_size: few; v_call: TRBV5-6; j_call: TRBJ2-7; cdr3_aa: CASSLGAGPYEQYF; cdr3_nt: TGTGCCAGCAGCTTAGGCGCAGGCCCCTACGAGCAGTACTTC
d_call: -; clone_size: -; v_call: TRBV5-4; j_call: TRBJ2-3; cdr3_aa: CASSPERGSTDTQYF; cdr3_nt: TGTGCCAGCAGCCCTGAACGGGGAAGCACAGATACGCAGTATTTT
d_call: TRBD1; clone_size: few; v_call: TRBV20-1; j_call: TRBJ1-5; cdr3_aa: CSASSVNQGVGQPQHF; cdr3_nt: TGCAGTGCTAGTTCGGTGAATCAGGGGGTAGGTCAGCCCCAGCATTTT
d_call: TRBD2; clone_size: -; v_call: TRBV10-3; j_call: TRBJ2-4; cdr3_aa: CAISDETRPSGGGLGKNIQYF; cdr3_nt: TGTGCCATCAGTGACGAAACCCGACCTAGCGGGGGGGGTCTTGGCAAAAACATTCAGTACTTC
d_call: TRBD2; clone_size: -; v_call: TRBV19; j_call: TRBJ2-7; cdr3_aa: CASSPMGLAYEQYF; cdr3_nt: TGTGCCAGTAGCCCTATGGGACTAGCTTACGAGCAGTACTTC
d_call: TRBD1; clone_size: -; v_call: TRBV5-1; j_call: TRBJ2-7; cdr3_aa: CASVPDRTGTGEQYF; cdr3_nt: TGCGCCAGCGTACCGGACCGGACAGGGACGGGGGAGCAGTACTTC
d_call: TRBD2; clone_size: -; v_call: TRBV5-5; j_call: TRBJ2-7; cdr3_aa: CASSFTSGGYYEQYF; cdr3_nt: TGTGCCAGCAGCTTCACTAGCGGGGGTTACTACGAGCAGTACTTC
d_call: TRBD1; clone_size: once; v_call: TRBV5-6; j_call: TRBJ2-7; cdr3_aa: CASSPGTGGAYEQYF; cdr3_nt: TGTGCCAGCAGCCCAGGGACAGGGGGGGCCTACGAGCAGTACTTC
d_call: -; clone_size: few; v_call: TRBV4-2; j_call: TRBJ1-5; cdr3_aa: CASSRKRELGNQPQHF; cdr3_nt: TGTGCCAGCAGCCGTAAGAGGGAACTCGGCAATCAGCCCCAGCATTTT
d_call: -; clone_size: few; v_call: TRBV5-1; j_call: TRBJ2-1; cdr3_aa: CASSLAVSNSYNEQFF; cdr3_nt: TGCGCCAGCAGCTTGGCCGTTAGTAACTCCTACAATGAGCAGTTCTTC
d_call: -; clone_size: once; v_call: TRBV18; j_call: TRBJ1-2; cdr3_aa: CASSPQGDYGYTF; cdr3_nt: TGTGCCAGCTCACCACAGGGAGACTATGGCTACACCTTC
d_call: -; clone_size: -; v_call: TRBV2; j_call: TRBJ2-7; cdr3_aa: CATQSFSYEQYF; cdr3_nt: TGTGCCACCCAGTCCTTCTCCTACGAGCAGTACTTC
d_call: -; clone_size: -; v_call: TRBV11-2; j_call: TRBJ1-2; cdr3_aa: CASSPGGGANYGYTF; cdr3_nt: TGTGCCAGCAGCCCGGGGGGGGGTGCTAACTATGGCTACACCTTC
d_call: TRBD1; clone_size: -; v_call: TRBV7-2; j_call: TRBJ2-7; cdr3_aa: CASSLAAGTGAHYEQYF; cdr3_nt: TGTGCCAGCAGCTTAGCGGCCGGGACAGGTGCTCATTACGAGCAGTACTTC
d_call: -; clone_size: -; v_call: TRBV7-2; j_call: TRBJ2-3; cdr3_aa: CASSSNRHTDTQYF; cdr3_nt: TGTGCCAGCAGCTCTAACAGACACACAGATACGCAGTATTTT
d_call: TRBD2; clone_size: -; v_call: TRBV7-7; j_call: TRBJ2-5; cdr3_aa: CASSPLPRTSGRGQETQYF; cdr3_nt: TGTGCCAGCAGCCCTCTACCCCGGACGAGCGGGAGGGGGCAAGAGACCCAGTACTTC